This T cell receptor beta chain derives from a study of shared clonotypes between healthy human individuals. The study, taken as a whole, reports: An effect of sequencing depth on clonotype sharing among donors was expected.

Caucasian adults residing in Nashville, Tennessee made up all the donors. CD45RA-negative memory and CD45RA+ naive subsets were split from the CD4+ cells. The germline V gene has CDR1 SGHNT and CDR2 YYREEE (reference sequence). V dropped 2 bases and J dropped 6; count of bases not matched to a gene: 3. The CDR3 has 14 amino acids. Comments on this clone: The antigen is unknown.

Per the study methods: Junction-only sequences produced by ImmunoSEQ had no quality scores, so filtering differed. Some clones are missing from TCRdb's copy, which holds only in-frame ones; the method was immunoSEQ multiplex PCR. V, J and clone size are those of that table, while D and trimming were read from the DNA. The data contain 2.3 million or so clones, more than 80% of them singletons. The specimen was naive CD4+ T cells from PBMCs. The subset denotes: CD45RA+ positively selected. The rearrangement links TRBV5-4 to TRBJ2-4, with 9 nucleotides matching TRBD1. This receptor was taken from a man between 18 and 29 years old in good health. Some clones in this sample may be carry-over from other donors' samples. The CDR3 region is CASSFGQGINIQYF. The CDR3 bases are TGTGCCAGCAGCTTCGGACAGGGGATAAACATTCAGTACTTC.